The sample holds many counts of the clone carrying this T cell receptor (beta chain). Its antigen is not identified. V gave up 6 bases and J gave up 2 bases, with 11 bases separating them. CDR3 length: 13 residues. These data come from a study of T cell repertoires in cytomegalovirus infection. TCRdb reprocessed the reads via MiXCR and lists one record per CDR3 protein. The sample lists tens of thousands of distinct CDR3 sequences, roughly 20% seen once, with 64% in the top ten. This chain links TRBV12-3 or TRBV12-4 with TRBJ2-7, with TRBD1 as a possible D gene (6 bases). The sequencing here drew on CD8+ T cells from cultured PBMCs, taken from culture after CMV antigen stimulation. This TCR was sampled from a human donor in good health (CMV status not recorded). Some clones in this sample may be carry-over from other donors' samples. The CDR3 is CASRDRSTYEQYF. CDR3 nucleotides: TGTGCCAGCAGAGACAGGTCGACCTACGAGCAGTACTTC.